This TCR beta chain was found in a study of cytomegalovirus exposure and HLA in healthy donors. The study, taken as a whole, reports: Several of the most significant clusters appeared linked to common viral pathogens, based on a later analysis. An Asian-associated ancestry cluster reportedly showed fewer N-insertions than the roughly 670-donor mean in a later analysis. An analysis was carried out at a later point. It showed that HLA-associated TCR beta chains were more clonally expanded than equally common non-associated chains.

With 7 bases clipped from V and 2 bases from J, the junction kept 6 bases outside the gene matches. The germline gives CDR1 SSHAT, CDR2 FNYEAQ (reference sequence). The length of the CDR3 is 14 residues. The donors (healthy individuals) were bone marrow donors. On this clone: The antigen remains undetermined.

Vbeta (60) and Jbeta (13) primers were used in the PCR. Method: immunoSEQ multiplex PCR; TCRdb's copy keeps in-frame clones and lacks some. The data show about 160,000 clones, roughly four fifths seen once. Sequenced input: PBMCs. This receptor was obtained from a man aged 35 to 55 in good health and CMV-seronegative. The rearrangement uses TRBV7-7 and TRBJ2-5; TRBD1 aligns across 8 bases. The CDR3: CASTPGGYQETQYF. In DNA, the CDR3 is TGTGCCAGCACCCCAGGGGGCTATCAAGAGACCCAGTACTTC.